Following are 22 T cell receptor beta chains from one sample sequenced in a study of blood T cell repertoires in COVID-19 (dated by TCRdb to about 2020). Libraries came from the immunoSEQ multiplex PCR assay. What TCRdb holds here is the immuneACCESS table cut down to in-frame rearrangements. Part of the clones is not present; checked against another copy, under half of the missing clones reflect an unresolved V gene, and the others are unexplained. This sample lists around 250,000 clones; around four fifths were detected once. Around 6% of the sample belongs to the ten largest clones. Source material: peripheral blood. These receptors came from a man older than 75 with acute or convalescent COVID-19.

This chain links TRBV29-1 with TRBJ2-5; 8 positions match TRBD1. Germline V gives CDR1 SQVTM, CDR2 ANQGSEA. V was pared by 6 bases and J by 5 bases, with 8 bases of the junction left unmatched. The CDR3 sequence is 13 residues long. CDR3 region: CSVPRGREETQYF. The CDR3 region has the DNA TGCAGCGTCCCCAGGGGGCGCGAGGAGACCCAGTACTTC.

The gene calls are TRBV6-4 and TRBJ2-2; the D gene is possibly TRBD1 (5 bases). This CDR3 spans 13 amino acids. The V end lost 4 bases, the J end lost 5 bases, and 8 bases lay between the germline ends. Per germline, CDR1 MRHNA and CDR2 SNTAGT. In DNA form, the CDR3 reads TGTGCCAGCAGTGCTCAGGGTACCGGGGAGCTGTTTTTT. Translating it yields CASSAQGTGELFF.

This chain uses TRBV28 with TRBJ1-2; a possible D gene is TRBD1 (6 bases). Germline assignment: CDR1 MDHEN and CDR2 SYDVKM. This CDR3 is built from 13 residues. V was clipped by 6 bases and J by 7 bases, with 15 bases between them. CDR3 region: CASSRFRGSGYTF. The CDR3 DNA reads as TGTGCCAGCAGCCGTTTCAGGGGATCTGGCTACACCTTC.

The rearrangement uses TRBV19 and TRBJ1-1; D possibly corresponds to TRBD1 (5 bases). V dropped 10 bases and J dropped 7 bases, with 22 bases sitting between them. In germline, CDR1 is LNHDA, CDR2 SQIVND (reference sequence). CDR3 length: 14 amino acids. The CDR3 loop reads CATRDWDVFREAFF. Here the CDR3 DNA reads TGTGCCACTCGGGACTGGGACGTTTTTCGTGAAGCTTTCTTT.

This clone was seen a single time. The chain recombines TRBV2 with TRBJ2-7; a weak D match, TRBD1 (5 bases). In germline, CDR1 is SNHLY, CDR2 FYNNEI. This CDR3 has 13 residues. Trimming took 4 bases from V and 3 from J, leaving 10 bases between them. CDR3 DNA sequence: TGTGCCAGCAGTGCCGACAGAGACTACGAGCAGTACTTC. It specifies CASSADRDYEQYF.

This chain uses TRBV18 with TRBJ2-7; TRBD1 aligns across 7 bases. Trimming removed 4 bases from V and 7 bases from J; junction bases left unmatched: 10. Germline V gives CDR1 KGHSH, CDR2 LQKENI. The CDR3 has 14 amino acids. CDR3 in amino acids: CASSQTSGTEEQYF. The CDR3 DNA reads TGTGCCAGCTCACAAACGTCCGGGACAGAAGAGCAGTACTTC.

This chain uses TRBV15 with TRBJ2-7; 14 nucleotides line up with TRBD2. The germline gives CDR1 LNHNV, CDR2 YYDKDF (reference sequence). The CDR3 covers 20 residues. The J segment lost 9 bases and the V segment lost 2 bases, leaving 21 bases of the junction unmatched. Here the CDR3 reads CATSRYFQGAYGTSGGRQYF. The CDR3 region has the DNA TGTGCCACCAGCAGATACTTCCAGGGGGCGTACGGGACTAGCGGGGGAAGGCAGTACTTC.

This chain connects TRBV12-3 or TRBV12-4 to TRBJ1-5; D remains unclear. The CDR3 has 13 residues. Between the trimmed V and J ends, which lost 3 bases and 1 base, there was a span of 4 bases. The CDR3 DNA reads TGTGCCAGCAGTTTCAAAAGCAATCAGCCCCAGCATTTT. Residues: CASSFKSNQPQHF.

The chain has TRBV6-1 and TRBJ2-7; D not certain. The CDR3 sequence is 14 residues long. With 3 bases removed from V and 1 base from J, the gap between germline ends came to 10 bases. Germline lookup yields CDR1 MNHNS and CDR2 SASEGT. CDR3 protein: CASSDSFSSYEQYF. The CDR3 DNA sequence: TGTGCCAGCAGTGACAGTTTCTCTTCCTACGAGCAGTACTTC.

The CDR3 loop is CASLRVAGGRNEQYF. The CDR3 DNA reads TGTGCCAGCTTAAGAGTAGCGGGAGGACGGAACGAGCAGTACTTC. The V and J genes are TRBV28 and TRBJ2-7; 10 bases agree with TRBD2. This CDR3 has 15 residues. Trimming cost V 8 bases and J 5 bases; bases outside gene matches: 12. Germline V gives CDR1 MDHEN, CDR2 SYDVKM.

The genes are TRBV7-9 and TRBJ2-5; 7 bases are shared with TRBD1. Losses at the gene ends were 2 bases for V and 7 bases for J; bases not matched to a gene: 7. This CDR3 contains 14 residues. Germline values: CDR1 SEHNR, CDR2 FQNEAQ (reference sequence). For the CDR3, the DNA is TGTGCCAGCAGCTTACAGACAGGGTTGGTGACCCAGTACTTC. Its protein product is CASSLQTGLVTQYF.

In DNA, the CDR3 is TGTGCCAGCAGCTTAGAGAGAGTCGGTGAGCAGTTCTTC. The encoded protein is CASSLERVGEQFF. The chain has TRBV11-2 and TRBJ2-1; D is undetermined. The CDR3 contains 13 residues. Between the trimmed V and J ends, which lost 0 bases and 9 bases, there was a span of 9 bases. Germline V gene sequence: CDR1 SGHAT, CDR2 FQNNGV.

The V and J genes are TRBV6-5 and TRBJ2-5; TRBD2 agrees at 8 bases. This CDR3 has 14 residues. Trimming removed 7 bases from V and 4 bases from J; junction bases left unmatched: 8. Germline V gene sequence: CDR1 MNHEY, CDR2 SVGAGI. Written as DNA, the CDR3 is TGTGCCAGCATTCACGGGGGGGCCGGAGAGACCCAGTACTTC. Its translation: CASIHGGAGETQYF.

This clone was observed a few times. The chain is built from TRBV12-3 or TRBV12-4 and TRBJ1-5, with TRBD1 matching 8 bases. V trimming: 5 bases; J trimming: 7 bases; junction bases outside the gene matches: 4. CDR3 length equals 13 residues. The CDR3 protein is CASSDRGGQPQHF. The CDR3 bases are TGTGCCAGCAGTGACAGGGGTGGACAGCCCCAGCATTTT.

The chain is built from TRBV3-1 (or the pseudogene TRBV3-2) and TRBJ2-3, with TRBD2 identical over 9 bases. The trim removed 4 bases at V and 3 bases at J, leaving 5 bases unmatched. CDR1 and CDR2 (germline): LGHDT, YNNKEL (reference sequence). The CDR3 runs to 15 residues. CDR3 sequence (DNA): TGTGCCAGCAGCCGCCTAGCGGGATATACAGATACGCAGTATTTT. Translating gives CASSRLAGYTDTQYF.

This sequence joins TRBV7-2 and TRBJ2-1; TRBD1 is a possible D gene (5 bases). Germline V lookup: CDR1 SGHTA, CDR2 FQGNSA. The CDR3 has 12 residues. The V and J ends lost 2 bases and 8 bases respectively, with 7 bases between them. The CDR3, as DNA: TGTGCCAGCAGCTTAACAGGCTATGAGCAGTTCTTC. Residues: CASSLTGYEQFF.

This clone has only one observation. This sample also contains other DNA sequences that code for the same CDR3. The rearrangement joins TRBV19 to TRBJ2-7; 13 nucleotides match TRBD2. CDR3 length equals 15 residues. Trimming removed 6 bases from V and 2 bases from J; junction bases left unmatched: 4. Germline V gives CDR1 LNHDA, CDR2 SQIVND (reference sequence). This CDR3 reads CASSPGTSGTYEQYF. CDR3 DNA: TGTGCCAGTAGCCCCGGGACTAGCGGGACCTACGAGCAGTACTTC.

This clone was found a few times. This CDR3 reads CASRDRPTDTQYF. The CDR3 DNA follows: TGTGCCAGCAGGGACAGGCCCACAGATACGCAGTATTTT. The rearrangement joins TRBV3-1 (or the pseudogene TRBV3-2) to TRBJ2-3, with 7 bases aligning to TRBD1. Germline V lookup: CDR1 LGHDT, CDR2 YNNKEL (reference sequence). CDR3 length: 13 amino acids. The V and J ends lost 6 bases and 2 bases, in that order; junction bases with no gene match: 2.

The chain recombines TRBV9 with TRBJ1-1; 8 bases line up with TRBD1. The CDR3 is 14 residues long. Germline CDR1 SGDLS, CDR2 YYNGEE. The junction had 6 bases not matched to a gene; V was cut back by 4 bases and J by 4 bases. The CDR3 here is CASSRSQGGTEAFF. As DNA, the CDR3 is TGTGCCAGCAGCCGCTCACAGGGGGGCACTGAAGCTTTCTTT.

The rearrangement links TRBV19 to TRBJ1-2, with 7 bases fitting TRBD1. The CDR3 has 17 amino acids. Trimming removed 5 bases from V and 4 bases from J; junction bases left unmatched: 16. The germline CDR1 and CDR2 sequences are LNHDA and SQIVND (reference sequence). The CDR3 here is CASSPQGREGLSYGYTF. In DNA, the CDR3 is TGTGCCAGTAGTCCACAGGGGAGAGAAGGTTTAAGCTATGGCTACACCTTC.

V is TRBV2 and J is TRBJ1-2; TRBD1 is a possible D gene (5 bases). CDR1 and CDR2 from the germline V gene are SNHLY and FYNNEI. Trimming took off 3 bases at V and 8 bases at J, with 13 bases between the two ends. This CDR3 contains 13 residues. Written as DNA, the CDR3 is TGTGCCAGCAGTGAGAGGCCCGGGGGGGGCTACACCTTC. Protein: CASSERPGGGYTF.

This clone was picked up one time. The chain employs TRBV3-1 (or the pseudogene TRBV3-2) and TRBJ1-2; D might be TRBD1 (6 bases). Deletions cut 4 bases from V and 3 bases from J, with 9 bases between. The CDR3 is 13 residues long. The germline V gene has CDR1 LGHDT and CDR2 YNNKEL (reference sequence). This chain's CDR3 is CASSPRTDYGYTF. For the CDR3, the DNA is TGTGCCAGCAGCCCCCGGACAGACTATGGCTACACCTTC.